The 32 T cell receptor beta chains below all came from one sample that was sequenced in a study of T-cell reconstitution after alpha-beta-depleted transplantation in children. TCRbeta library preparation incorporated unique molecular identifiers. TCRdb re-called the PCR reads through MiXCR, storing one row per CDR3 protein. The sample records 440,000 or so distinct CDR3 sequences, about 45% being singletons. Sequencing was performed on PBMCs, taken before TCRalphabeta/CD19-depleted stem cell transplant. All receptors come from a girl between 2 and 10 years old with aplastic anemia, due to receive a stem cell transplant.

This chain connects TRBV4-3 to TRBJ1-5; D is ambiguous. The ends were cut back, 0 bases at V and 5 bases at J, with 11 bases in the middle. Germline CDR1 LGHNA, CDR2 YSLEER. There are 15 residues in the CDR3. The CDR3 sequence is CASSQDWIGYQPQHF. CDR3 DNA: TGCGCCAGCAGCCAAGACTGGATAGGTTATCAGCCCCAGCATTTT.

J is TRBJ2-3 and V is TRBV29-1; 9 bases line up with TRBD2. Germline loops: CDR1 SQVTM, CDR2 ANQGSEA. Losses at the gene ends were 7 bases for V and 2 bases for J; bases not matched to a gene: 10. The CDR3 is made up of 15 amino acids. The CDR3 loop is CSARELAGLTDTQYF. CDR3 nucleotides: TGCAGCGCCCGCGAACTAGCGGGCCTCACAGATACGCAGTATTTT.

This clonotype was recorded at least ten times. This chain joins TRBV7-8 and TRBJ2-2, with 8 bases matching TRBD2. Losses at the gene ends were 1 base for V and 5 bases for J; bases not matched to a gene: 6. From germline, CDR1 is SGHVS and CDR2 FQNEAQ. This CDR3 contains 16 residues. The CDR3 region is CASSLVTSGGTGELFF. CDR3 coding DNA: TGTGCCAGCAGCTTAGTAACTAGCGGTGGTACCGGGGAGCTGTTTTTT.

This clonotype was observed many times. The CDR3 spells CASSLLPSGSGSYNEQFF. The CDR3 DNA sequence: TGTGCCAGCAGCTTACTTCCTAGCGGGAGTGGGTCCTACAATGAGCAGTTCTTC. The chain couples TRBV11-2 to TRBJ2-1; 10 nucleotides line up with TRBD2. Trimming at V came to 2 bases and at J to 1 base, leaving 8 bases not matched to a gene. CDR3 length equals 18 residues. Germline lookup yields CDR1 SGHAT and CDR2 FQNNGV. Looking up the rest from reference TRBV11-2 and TRBJ2-1 gives the full variable domain: EAGVAQSPRYKIIEKRQSVAFWCNPISGHATLYWYQQILGQGPKLLIQFQNNGVVDDSQLPKDRFSAERLKGVDSTLKIQPAKLEDSAVYLCASSLLPSGSGSYNEQFFGPGTRLTVL.

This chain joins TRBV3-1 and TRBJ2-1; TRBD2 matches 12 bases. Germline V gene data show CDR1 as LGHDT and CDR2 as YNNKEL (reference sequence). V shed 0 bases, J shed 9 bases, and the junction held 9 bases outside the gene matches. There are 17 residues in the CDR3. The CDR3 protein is CASSQDRGLAGYGEQFF. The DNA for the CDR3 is TGTGCCAGCAGCCAAGATAGGGGACTAGCGGGTTATGGTGAGCAGTTCTTC.

The CDR3 DNA follows: TGTGCCAGCAGTTTTGCCTCGGGTGATGAGCAGTTCTTC. The encoded protein is CASSFASGDEQFF. This chain links TRBV28 with TRBJ2-1, with no clear D. The V end was cut by 3 bases, the J end by 8 bases, with 11 bases between. The CDR3 length is 13 residues. Germline assignment: CDR1 MDHEN and CDR2 SYDVKM.

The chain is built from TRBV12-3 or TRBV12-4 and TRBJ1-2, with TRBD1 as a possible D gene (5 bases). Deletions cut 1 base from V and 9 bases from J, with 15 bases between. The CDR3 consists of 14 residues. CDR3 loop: CASSLEGVRGRYTF. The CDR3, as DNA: TGTGCCAGCAGTTTAGAAGGCGTACGGGGACGCTACACCTTC.

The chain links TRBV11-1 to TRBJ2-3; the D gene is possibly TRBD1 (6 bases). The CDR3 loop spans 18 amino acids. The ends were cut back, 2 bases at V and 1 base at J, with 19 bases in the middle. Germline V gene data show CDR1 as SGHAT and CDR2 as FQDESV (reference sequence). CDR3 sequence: CASSLSGTGQTRTDTQYF. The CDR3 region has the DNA TGTGCCAGCAGCTTATCCGGAACAGGGCAAACGCGCACAGATACGCAGTATTTT.

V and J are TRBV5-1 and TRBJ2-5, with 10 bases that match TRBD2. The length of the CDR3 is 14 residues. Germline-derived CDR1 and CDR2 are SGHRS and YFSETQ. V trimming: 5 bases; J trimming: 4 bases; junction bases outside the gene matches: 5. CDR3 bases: TGCGCCAGCAGTAGGCTAGCGGGAGTAGAGACCCAGTACTTC. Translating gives CASSRLAGVETQYF.

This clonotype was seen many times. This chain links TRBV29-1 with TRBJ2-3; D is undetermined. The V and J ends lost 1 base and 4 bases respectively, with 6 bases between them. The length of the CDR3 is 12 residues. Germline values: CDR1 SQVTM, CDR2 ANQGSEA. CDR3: CSVEAASDTQYF. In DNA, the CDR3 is TGCAGCGTTGAAGCAGCATCAGATACGCAGTATTTT.

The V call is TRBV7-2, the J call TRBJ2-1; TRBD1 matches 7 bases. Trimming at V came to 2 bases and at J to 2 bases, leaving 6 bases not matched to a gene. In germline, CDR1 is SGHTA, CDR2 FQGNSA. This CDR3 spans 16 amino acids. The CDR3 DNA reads TGTGCCAGCAGCTTATACCCTGGACAGGCCTACAATGAGCAGTTCTTC. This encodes CASSLYPGQAYNEQFF. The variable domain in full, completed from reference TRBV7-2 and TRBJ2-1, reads GAGVSQSPSNKVTEKGKDVELRCDPISGHTALYWYRQSLGQGLEFLIYFQGNSAPDKSGLPSDRFSAERTGGSVSTLTIQRTQQEDSAVYLCASSLYPGQAYNEQFFGPGTRLTVL.

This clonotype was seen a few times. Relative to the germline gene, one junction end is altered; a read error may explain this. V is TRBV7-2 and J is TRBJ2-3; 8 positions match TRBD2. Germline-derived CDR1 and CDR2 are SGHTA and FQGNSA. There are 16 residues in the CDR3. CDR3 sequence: CASSLLRGGSTYTQYF. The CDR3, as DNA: TGTGCCAGCAGCTTACTACGGGGGGGGAGCACATATACGCAGTATTTT.

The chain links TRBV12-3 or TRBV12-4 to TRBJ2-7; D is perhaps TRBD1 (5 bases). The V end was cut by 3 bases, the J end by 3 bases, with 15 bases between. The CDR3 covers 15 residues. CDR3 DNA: TGTGCCAGCAGTTTCCGAGGATTGGGGCGCTACGAGCAGTACTTC. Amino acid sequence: CASSFRGLGRYEQYF.

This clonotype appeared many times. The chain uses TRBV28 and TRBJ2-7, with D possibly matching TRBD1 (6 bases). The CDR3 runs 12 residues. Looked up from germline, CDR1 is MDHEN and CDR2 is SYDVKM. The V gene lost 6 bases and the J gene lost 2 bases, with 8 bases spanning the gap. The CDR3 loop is CASRQGPYEQYF. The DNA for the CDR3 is TGTGCCAGCAGACAGGGCCCCTACGAGCAGTACTTC.

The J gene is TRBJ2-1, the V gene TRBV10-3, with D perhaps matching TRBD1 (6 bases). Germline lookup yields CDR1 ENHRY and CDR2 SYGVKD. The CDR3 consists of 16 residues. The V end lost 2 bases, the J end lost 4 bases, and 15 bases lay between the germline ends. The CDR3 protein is CAISERRTGQYNEQFF. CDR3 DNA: TGTGCCATCAGTGAGCGGAGGACTGGACAGTACAATGAGCAGTTCTTC.

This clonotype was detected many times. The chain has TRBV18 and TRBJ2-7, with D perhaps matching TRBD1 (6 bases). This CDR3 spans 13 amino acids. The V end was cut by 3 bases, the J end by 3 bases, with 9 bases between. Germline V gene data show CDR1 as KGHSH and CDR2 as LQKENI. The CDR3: CASSPGHLYEQYF. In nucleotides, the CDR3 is TGTGCCAGCTCACCGGGACACCTCTACGAGCAGTACTTC.

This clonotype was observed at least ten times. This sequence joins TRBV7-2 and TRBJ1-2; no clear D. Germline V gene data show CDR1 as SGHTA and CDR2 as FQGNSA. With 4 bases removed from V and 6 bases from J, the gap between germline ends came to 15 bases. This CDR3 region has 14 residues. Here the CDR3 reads CASSSPRTVDGYTF. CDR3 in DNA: TGTGCCAGCAGCTCCCCCCGGACGGTGGATGGCTACACCTTC.

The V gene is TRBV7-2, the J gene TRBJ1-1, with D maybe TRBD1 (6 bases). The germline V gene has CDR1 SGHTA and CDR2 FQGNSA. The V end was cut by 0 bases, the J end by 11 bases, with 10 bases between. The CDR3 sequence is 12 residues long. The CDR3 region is CASSLAGTGAFF. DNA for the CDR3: TGTGCCAGCAGCTTAGCTGGCACAGGGGCTTTCTTT. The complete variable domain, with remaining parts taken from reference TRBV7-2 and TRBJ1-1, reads GAGVSQSPSNKVTEKGKDVELRCDPISGHTALYWYRQSLGQGLEFLIYFQGNSAPDKSGLPSDRFSAERTGGSVSTLTIQRTQQEDSAVYLCASSLAGTGAFFGQGTRLTVV.

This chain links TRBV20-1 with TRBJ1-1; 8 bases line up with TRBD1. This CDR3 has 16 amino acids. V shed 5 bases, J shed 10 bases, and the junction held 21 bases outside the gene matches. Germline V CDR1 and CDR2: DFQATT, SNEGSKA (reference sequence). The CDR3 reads CSAVTRHYGQGRIAFF. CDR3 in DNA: TGCAGTGCTGTAACCAGACATTACGGACAGGGAAGGATAGCTTTCTTT.

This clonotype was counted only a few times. The CDR3 bases are TGCGCCAGCAGCGGGGGGGACAGGAGGAATGAGCAGTTCTTC. It encodes CASSGGDRRNEQFF. J is TRBJ2-1 and V is TRBV5-1; possibly TRBD1 for D (8 bases). Germline loops: CDR1 SGHRS, CDR2 YFSETQ. V was pared by 4 bases and J by 7 bases, with 15 bases between. The CDR3 has 14 amino acids.

This CDR3 is CASSLERTYTGELFF. CDR3 sequence (DNA): TGCGCCAGCAGCCTGGAGCGGACGTACACCGGGGAGCTGTTTTTT. The chain joins TRBV5-1 to TRBJ2-2; tentative D call: TRBD2 (5 bases). V was trimmed by 4 bases and J by 3 bases, leaving 13 bases between them. The germline gives CDR1 SGHRS, CDR2 YFSETQ. The CDR3 totals 15 residues.

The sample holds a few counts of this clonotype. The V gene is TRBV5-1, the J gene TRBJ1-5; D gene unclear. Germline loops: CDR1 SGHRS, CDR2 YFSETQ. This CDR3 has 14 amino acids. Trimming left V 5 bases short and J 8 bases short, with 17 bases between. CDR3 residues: CASSLLDRKKPQHF. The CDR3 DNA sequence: TGCGCCAGCAGTCTCCTGGACCGCAAGAAGCCCCAGCATTTT.

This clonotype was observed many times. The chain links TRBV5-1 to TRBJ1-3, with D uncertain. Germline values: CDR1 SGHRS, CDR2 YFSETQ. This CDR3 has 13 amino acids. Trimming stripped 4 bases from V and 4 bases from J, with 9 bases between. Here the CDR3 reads CASSPRRGNTIYF. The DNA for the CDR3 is TGCGCCAGCAGCCCACGAAGGGGAAACACCATATATTTT.

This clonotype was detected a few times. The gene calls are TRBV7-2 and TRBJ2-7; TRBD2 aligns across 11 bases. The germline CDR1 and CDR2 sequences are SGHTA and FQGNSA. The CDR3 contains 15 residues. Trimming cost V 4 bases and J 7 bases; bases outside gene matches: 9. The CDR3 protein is CASSSVLAGGGEQYF. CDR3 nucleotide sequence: TGTGCCAGCAGCTCAGTGCTAGCGGGGGGTGGTGAGCAGTACTTC.

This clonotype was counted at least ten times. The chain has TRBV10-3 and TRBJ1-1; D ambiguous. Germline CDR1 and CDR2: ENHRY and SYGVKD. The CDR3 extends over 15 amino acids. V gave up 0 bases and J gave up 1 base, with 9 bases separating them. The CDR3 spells CAISESNRENTEAFF. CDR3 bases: TGTGCCATCAGTGAGTCGAACAGAGAGAACACTGAAGCTTTCTTT.

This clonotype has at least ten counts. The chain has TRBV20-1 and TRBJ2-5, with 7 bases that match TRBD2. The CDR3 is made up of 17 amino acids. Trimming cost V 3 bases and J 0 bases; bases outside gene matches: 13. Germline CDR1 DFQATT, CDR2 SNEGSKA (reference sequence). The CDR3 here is CSASRPSGSLYQETQYF. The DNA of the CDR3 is TGCAGTGCTAGTCGGCCTAGCGGATCATTGTACCAAGAGACCCAGTACTTC.

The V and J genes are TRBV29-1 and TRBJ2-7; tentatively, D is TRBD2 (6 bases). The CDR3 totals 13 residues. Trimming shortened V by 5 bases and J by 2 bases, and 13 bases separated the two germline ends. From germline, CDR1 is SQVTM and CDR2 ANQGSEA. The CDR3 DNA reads TGCAGCGTTACCCTTTGGGGGGCCTACGAGCAGTACTTC. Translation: CSVTLWGAYEQYF.

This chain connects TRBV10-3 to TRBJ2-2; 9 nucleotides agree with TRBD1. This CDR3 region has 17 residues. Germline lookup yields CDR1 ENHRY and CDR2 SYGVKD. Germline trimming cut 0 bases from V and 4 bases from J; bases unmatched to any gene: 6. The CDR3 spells CAISESTGTGITGELFF. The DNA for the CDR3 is TGTGCCATCAGTGAGTCGACGGGGACAGGGATCACCGGGGAGCTGTTTTTT.

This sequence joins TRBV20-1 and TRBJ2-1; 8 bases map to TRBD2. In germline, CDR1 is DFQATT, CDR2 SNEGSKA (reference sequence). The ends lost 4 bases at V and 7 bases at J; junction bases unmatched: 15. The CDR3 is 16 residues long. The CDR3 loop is CSATSVAGGPRNEQFF. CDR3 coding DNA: TGCAGTGCTACTTCGGTTGCGGGAGGCCCGAGGAATGAGCAGTTCTTC.

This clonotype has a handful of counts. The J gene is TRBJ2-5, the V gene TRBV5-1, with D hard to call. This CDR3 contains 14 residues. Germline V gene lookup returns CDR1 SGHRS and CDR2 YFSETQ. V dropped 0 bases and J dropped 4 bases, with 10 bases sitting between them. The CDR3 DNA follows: TGCGCCAGCAGCTTGGGCTATACGGGAGAGACCCAGTACTTC. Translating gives CASSLGYTGETQYF. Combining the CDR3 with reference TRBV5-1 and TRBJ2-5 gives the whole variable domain KAGVTQTPRYLIKTRGQQVTLSCSPISGHRSVSWYQQTPGQGLQFLFEYFSETQRNKGNFPGRFSGRQFSNSRSEMNVSTLELGDSALYLCASSLGYTGETQYFGPGTRLLVL.

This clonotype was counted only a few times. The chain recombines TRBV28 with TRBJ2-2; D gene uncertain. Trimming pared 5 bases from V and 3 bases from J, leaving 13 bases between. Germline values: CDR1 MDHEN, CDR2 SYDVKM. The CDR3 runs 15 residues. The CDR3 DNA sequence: TGTGCCAGCAGTCCCGGCCAGGTCTACACCGGGGAGCTGTTTTTT. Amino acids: CASSPGQVYTGELFF.

CDR3 nucleotide sequence: TGTGCCAGCAGCGCGCGGGACATGCCCAACGTCCTGACTTTC. As protein: CASSARDMPNVLTF. This chain joins TRBV7-9 and TRBJ2-6; D could derive from TRBD1 or TRBD2 (6 bases each). From germline, CDR1 is SEHNR and CDR2 FQNEAQ (reference sequence). The ends were cut back, 5 bases at V and 8 bases at J, with 13 bases in the middle. The CDR3 extends over 14 amino acids.